The present TCR beta chain was sequenced within a study of T cells after yellow fever vaccination. This clonotype was recorded a few times. Its antigen is unidentified. Notes on the study in general: A small proportion of clonotypes was detected in both the CD4 and CD8 compartments.

MiXCR, applied by TCRdb to the 5' RACE reads, yields one record per CDR3 protein. The sample has 150,000 to 200,000 distinct CDR3 sequences; around 9.3% are singletons. The germline gives CDR1 SGHTA, CDR2 FQGTGA. Deletions cut 5 bases from V and 5 bases from J, with 13 bases between. The CDR3 consists of 14 residues. The V and J genes are TRBV7-3 and TRBJ2-1; a possible D gene is TRBD1 (6 bases). This sequence was found in a man younger than 35 who received the YFV17D yellow fever vaccine. The specimen was CD8+ T cells sorted from PBMCs, collected 45 days after the yellow fever booster vaccination. The CDR3: CASSPQGRHNEQFF. The CDR3 nucleotides read TGTGCCAGCAGCCCACAGGGTCGCCACAATGAGCAGTTCTTC.